The 10 T cell receptor beta chains given below trace back to one sample, sequenced in a study of blood T cell repertoires in COVID-19. The protocol was immunoSEQ multiplex PCR, while the TCRdb copy is restricted to in-frame clones and leaves out a portion. The sample yields about 230,000 clones, approximately 84% seen once. The sequenced sample was peripheral blood. The receptors were sampled from a man aged 50-60 years with active or convalescent COVID-19.

The CDR3 is CASSPGGAGNGYTF. CDR3 in DNA: TGTGCCAGCAGCCCCGGGGGGGCGGGGAATGGCTACACCTTC. The gene calls are TRBV5-4 and TRBJ1-2, with D possibly being TRBD1 (6 bases). Germline values: CDR1 SGHNT, CDR2 YYREEE (reference sequence). The CDR3 runs 14 residues. The germline V and J ends were trimmed by 4 bases and 6 bases, with 16 bases remaining between them.

The chain joins TRBV30 to TRBJ1-2; 10 bases line up with TRBD1. Germline V gene lookup returns CDR1 GTSNPN and CDR2 SVGIG (reference sequence). Trimming cost V 8 bases and J 6 bases; bases outside gene matches: 6. This CDR3 spans 12 amino acids. CDR3 nucleotides: TGTGCCAGTTCCGGGACAGGGGATGGCTACACCTTC. It translates to CASSGTGDGYTF.

The J gene is TRBJ2-3, the V gene TRBV24-1, with D maybe TRBD1 (6 bases). The CDR3 has 12 residues. In germline, CDR1 is KGHDR, CDR2 SFDVKD. The V end lost 2 bases, the J end lost 11 bases, and 10 bases lay between the germline ends. CDR3: CATSDSGGLQYF. As DNA, the CDR3 is TGTGCCACCAGTGATTCTGGGGGCTTGCAGTATTTT.

The CDR3 DNA sequence: TGCGCCAGCAGTCAATCGGCTGGCAGGGGGATTCGTGAAAAACTGTTTTTT. Residues: CASSQSAGRGIREKLFF. The chain couples TRBV23-1 to TRBJ1-4; 7 positions agree with TRBD1. TRBV23-1 has ORF status, its function being uncertain. This CDR3 has 17 amino acids. J gave up 7 bases and V 0 bases, and 11 bases lay outside the gene matches.

This clone was seen just once. J is TRBJ1-1 and V is TRBV19, with D unclear. With 8 bases removed from V and 4 bases from J, the gap between germline ends came to 8 bases. This CDR3 is built from 11 residues. From germline, CDR1 is LNHDA and CDR2 SQIVND (reference sequence). The CDR3 sequence: CASFLFTEAFF. CDR3 sequence (DNA): TGTGCCAGTTTTCTTTTCACTGAAGCTTTCTTT.

This clone is a singleton in its sample. This chain joins TRBV5-4 and TRBJ1-1; 8 positions match TRBD1. This CDR3 has 13 residues. Per germline, CDR1 SGHNT and CDR2 YYREEE (reference sequence). With V trimmed by 3 bases and J by 8 bases, 6 bases remained unmatched. As DNA, the CDR3 is TGTGCCAGCAGCTCCTCCGGGACAGGCGAAGCTTTCTTT. Amino acid sequence: CASSSSGTGEAFF.

V is TRBV29-1 and J is TRBJ1-4; weak D call: TRBD1 (5 bases). This CDR3 is built from 13 residues. V was trimmed by 4 bases and J by 2 bases, leaving 8 bases between them. Germline loops: CDR1 SQVTM, CDR2 ANQGSEA. The CDR3 region is CSVGGGTNEKLFF. The CDR3 region has the DNA TGCAGCGTTGGGGGGGGTACTAATGAAAAACTGTTTTTT. Complete variable domain (other parts from reference TRBV29-1 and TRBJ1-4): SAVISQKPSRDICQRGTSLTIQCQVDSQVTMMFWYRQQPGQSLTLIATANQGSEATYESGFVIDKFPISRPNLTFSTLTVSNMSPEDSSIYLCSVGGGTNEKLFFGSGTQLSVL.

The rearrangement joins TRBV4-1 to TRBJ2-1, with TRBD2 matching 8 bases. Germline CDR1 reads MGHRA; CDR2 reads YSYEKL. This CDR3 contains 17 residues. The V gene end was trimmed by 0 bases and the J gene end by 9 bases; junction bases not matched to a gene: 13. CDR3 DNA sequence: TGCGCCAGCAGCCAAGATCCAGCGGGGGACAAATCCAGTGAGCAGTTCTTC. Its protein product is CASSQDPAGDKSSEQFF.

The genes are TRBV13 and TRBJ2-7; TRBD1 agrees at 8 bases. This CDR3 contains 13 residues. Germline V gives CDR1 PRHDT, CDR2 FYEKMQ (reference sequence). Trimming cost V 8 bases and J 4 bases; bases outside gene matches: 7. Here the CDR3 reads CASQIGQGYEQYF. CDR3 sequence (DNA): TGTGCCAGCCAAATAGGACAGGGATACGAGCAGTACTTC.

This chain connects TRBV30 to TRBJ1-6, with 7 positions matching TRBD1. CDR1 and CDR2 (germline): GTSNPN, SVGIG (reference sequence). The V and J ends lost 0 bases and 4 bases, in that order; junction bases with no gene match: 12. The CDR3 loop spans 18 amino acids. In DNA form, the CDR3 reads TGTGCCTGGAGTGTACTTCTCGGGGGACAGTCGTATAATTCACCCCTCCACTTT. It translates to CAWSVLLGGQSYNSPLHF.